Included here is one TCR beta chain sequence, with context. The sample is drawn from a study of preoperative IRX-2 immunotherapy in early breast cancer. Treatment meaning: preoperative locoregional IRX-2 cytokine immunotherapy. Samples came from a phase Ib trial of preoperative locoregional IRX-2 cytokine immunotherapy. This CDR3 spans 16 amino acids. Germline CDR1 SGHRS, CDR2 YFSETQ. V was cut by 3 bases and J by 6 bases, with 16 bases left in between. Generated by immunoSEQ multiplex PCR, the TCRdb table keeps only in-frame clones and is missing some. The sample carries under 40,000 clones, roughly 86% recorded once.

This receptor was identified in a human donor with breast cancer. This chain joins TRBV5-1 and TRBJ2-6; either TRBD1 or TRBD2 may supply D (5 bases each). Material: tumor tissue, obtained after IRX-2 immunotherapy. CDR3 in amino acids: CASSSGALLAANVLTF. The DNA of the CDR3 is TGCGCCAGCAGCTCCGGGGCACTTTTAGCGGCCAACGTCCTGACTTTC.